This T cell receptor (beta chain) was sequenced for a study of cytomegalovirus exposure and HLA in healthy donors. Only one count was recorded for this clone. The PCR was carried out with 60 Vbeta primers and 13 Jbeta primers. Clones were read by immunoSEQ multiplex PCR, and TCRdb kept only the in-frame ones, dropping some. The table shows roughly 170,000 clones, with roughly four fifths occurring only once. Sequenced material: PBMCs. The TCR sequence derives from a middle-aged man in good health and CMV-seronegative.

The CDR3 here is CASSHLDRTFNQPQHF. CDR3 sequence (DNA): TGCGCCAGCAGCCACCTCGACAGGACTTTCAATCAGCCCCAGCATTTT. This sequence joins TRBV4-1 and TRBJ1-5, with D possibly matching TRBD1 (6 bases). V was clipped by 3 bases and J by 3 bases, with 15 bases between them. Germline V gene data show CDR1 as MGHRA and CDR2 as YSYEKL. This CDR3 contains 16 residues.